Detailed here is one TCR beta chain. It lacks a known antigen. Base quality data are lacking; no much larger clone is found one base away. These data belong to a study of early T cells in non-severe SARS-CoV-2 infection (dated by TCRdb to the early 2020s). Background for the entire study: Bulk RNA from unsorted whole blood was used for TCR sequencing, so alpha and beta chains could not be paired.

The study was a case-control design nested within a healthcare worker cohort in London, UK, with weekly nasopharyngeal swab PCR tests and blood sampling. Healthcare workers were enrolled in the week of the UK lockdown, from 23 to 31 March 2020, and were followed every week for up to 16 weeks. What the study reported, not specific to this receptor: VDJdb matching was skewed toward anti-spike CD8 responses and likely underestimated virus-specific expansions, missing private and CD4 specificities.

The library was made by 5' RACE. The sample was run on a NextSeq 500. The TCR library protocol attached unique molecular identifiers to individual cDNA molecules to correct for sequencing error and PCR bias. Both TCR alpha and beta chains were sequenced, and tight co-correlation was observed between alpha and beta sequence abundances in each sample. The study's own analysis went as follows. Decombinator V4 was used to annotate TCR sequences for V gene, J gene and CDR3. TCRs were defined as expanded if a significant change between any two time points was detected under a Poisson model with p below 0.0001. TCR abundances were normalised to the total number of TCRs sequenced per sample and expressed as counts per million. VDJdb, accessed 1 November 2021, was searched for CMV, EBV and SARS-CoV-2 annotated TCRs, excluding TCRs annotated for multiple antigens. TCRdb reran the public reads through fastp at Q25 and MiXCR, keeping productive beta chains. Rows with a matching CDR3 protein are joined into one entry that keeps the most common DNA and genes. The V and J calls shown here were made by TCRdb, not taken from the authors' results. The sample contains some 66,000 distinct CDR3 sequences, over 8% of them found a single time. The ten largest clones add up to approximately 3% of the sample.

The sequenced sample consisted of whole blood. This receptor was identified in an adult who was a healthcare worker with PCR-confirmed SARS-CoV-2 infection or an uninfected control (not recorded which).

The nucleotide sequence reads as follows: TGTGCCAGCGGGACTAGCGGGAGTAATGAGCAGTTCTTC. It encodes CASGTSGSNEQFF. The sequence links TRBV7-2 to TRBJ2-1, with 14 bases in between that match TRBD2. The CDR3 runs 13 amino acids, cysteine and phenylalanine included. Only the CDR3 DNA stays, 39 bases, in frame from base 1. The germline V gene encodes CDR1 SGHTA and CDR2 FQGNSA. V lost 8 bases and J lost 7 bases, and the count of bases not matched to a germline gene is 1.